This T cell receptor beta chain originates from a study of blood T cell repertoires in COVID-19. The CDR3 sequence is 14 residues long. V was shortened by 7 bases and J by 2 bases, with 15 bases between the two germline ends. Germline CDR1 and CDR2: SNHLY and FYNNEI. The table came from immunoSEQ multiplex PCR; TCRdb's copy has only in-frame clones and leaves some out. The sample yields around 140,000 clones, approximately 80% seen once. This clone was counted a few times. Recovery among Cohort 3 donors was established by two negative PCRs, clearance, or symptom resolution. The TCR sequence derives from a woman between 50 and 59 years old who had recovered from COVID-19. The sequencing input was PBMCs or T cells enriched from blood (not recorded which). The chain carries TRBV2 and TRBJ2-7; TRBD2 might be the D (8 bases). CDR3 in amino acids: CASKIAGTAYEQYF. In nucleotides, the CDR3 is TGTGCCAGCAAGATAGCGGGGACAGCCTACGAGCAGTACTTC.